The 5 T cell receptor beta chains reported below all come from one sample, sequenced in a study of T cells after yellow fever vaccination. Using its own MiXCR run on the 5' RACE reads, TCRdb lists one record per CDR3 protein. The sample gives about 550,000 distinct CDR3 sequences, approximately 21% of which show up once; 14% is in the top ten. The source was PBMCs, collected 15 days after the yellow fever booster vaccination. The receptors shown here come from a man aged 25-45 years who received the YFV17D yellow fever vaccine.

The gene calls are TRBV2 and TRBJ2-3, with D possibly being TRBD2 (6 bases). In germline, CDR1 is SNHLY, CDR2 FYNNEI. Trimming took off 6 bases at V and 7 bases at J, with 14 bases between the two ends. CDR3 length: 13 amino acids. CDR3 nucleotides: TGTGCCAGCAGCGAGACTAGGTCACATACGCAGTATTTT. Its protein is CASSETRSHTQYF.

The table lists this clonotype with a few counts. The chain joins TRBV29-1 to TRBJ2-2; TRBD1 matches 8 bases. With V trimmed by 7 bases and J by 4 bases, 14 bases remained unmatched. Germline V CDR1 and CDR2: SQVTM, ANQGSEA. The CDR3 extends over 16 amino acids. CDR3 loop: CSGADRAVAGTGELFF. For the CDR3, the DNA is TGCAGCGGGGCGGACAGGGCGGTGGCGGGCACCGGGGAGCTGTTTTTT.

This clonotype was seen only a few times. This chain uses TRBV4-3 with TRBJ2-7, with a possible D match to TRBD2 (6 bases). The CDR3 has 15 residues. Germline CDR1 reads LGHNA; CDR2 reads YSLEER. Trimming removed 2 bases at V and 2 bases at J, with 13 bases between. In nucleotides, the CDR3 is TGCGCCAGCAGCCAATCGGGGGACTTTGCCTACGAGCAGTACTTC. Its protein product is CASSQSGDFAYEQYF.

CDR3 coding DNA: TGCGCCAGCAGCCAACTTGACAGGGACACTGAAGCTTTCTTT. Translated: CASSQLDRDTEAFF. The gene calls are TRBV5-1 and TRBJ1-1; TRBD1 matches at 7 bases. J was trimmed by 3 bases and V by 4 bases; bases with no gene match: 6. This CDR3 comprises 14 residues. Germline values: CDR1 SGHRS, CDR2 YFSETQ.

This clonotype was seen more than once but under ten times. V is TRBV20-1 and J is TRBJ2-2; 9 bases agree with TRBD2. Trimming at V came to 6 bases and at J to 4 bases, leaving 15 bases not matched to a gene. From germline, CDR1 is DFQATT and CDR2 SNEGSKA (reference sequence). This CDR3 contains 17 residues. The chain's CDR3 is CSASGLATVLGTGELFF. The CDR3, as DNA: TGCAGTGCGTCTGGACTAGCGACCGTGCTTGGCACCGGGGAGCTGTTTTTT.